Below, 24 T cell receptor beta chains from the same sample are listed, as sequenced in a study of OX40 agonist ivuxolimab in advanced cancers. Sequencing used immunoSEQ multiplex PCR; TCRdb keeps in-frame clones, though not all of them. Its table records approximately 84 clones. Sample collection was performed in a trial of the OX40 agonist ivuxolimab. These receptors all come from an adult with an advanced solid tumor such as melanoma, head and neck, liver or kidney cancer.

The V gene is TRBV15, the J gene TRBJ2-7; 7 bases match TRBD1. In germline, CDR1 is LNHNV, CDR2 YYDKDF (reference sequence). This CDR3 has 15 amino acids. V shed 10 bases and J 3 bases; nucleotides not matched to a gene: 15. CDR3 bases: TGTGCCAGCTCCAAGGCCGGGACAGACTTCTACGAGCAGTACTTC. Protein product: CASSKAGTDFYEQYF.

The chain has TRBV11-3 and TRBJ1-3, with a weak D call TRBD1 (5 bases). From germline, CDR1 is SGHNT and CDR2 YENEEA. V was shortened by 6 bases and J by 0 bases, with 12 bases between the two germline ends. CDR3 size: 15 residues. The CDR3 coding sequence is TGTGCCAGCAGGGCTACAGGACCCTCTGGAAACACCATATATTTT. It specifies CASRATGPSGNTIYF. The whole variable domain, remainder taken from reference TRBV11-3 and TRBJ1-3, is EAGVVQSPRYKIIEKKQPVAFWCNPISGHNTLYWYLQNLGQGPELLIRYENEEAVDDSQLPKDRFSAERLKGVDSTLKIQPAELGDSAVYLCASRATGPSGNTIYFGEGSWLTVV.

The V gene is TRBV11-3, the J gene TRBJ1-2; D is unresolved. The germline V gene encodes CDR1 SGHNT and CDR2 YENEEA. Deletions cut 3 bases from V and 1 base from J, with 9 bases between. This CDR3 is 14 amino acids long. The CDR3 reads CASSLYGLNYGYTF. The CDR3 DNA follows: TGTGCCAGCAGCTTGTACGGGCTTAACTATGGCTACACCTTC.

The chain carries TRBV6-8 and TRBJ1-1, with D possibly TRBD1 on 6 matching bases. Germline V CDR1 and CDR2: MNHGY, SAAAGT. The V end was cut by 6 bases, the J end by 4 bases, with 15 bases between. The CDR3 contains 14 residues. CDR3 coding DNA: TGTGCCAGCAGACCGACAGGTGGGGGCACTGAAGCTTTCTTT. Translated: CASRPTGGGTEAFF.

This clone has more than one count but fewer than ten. CDR3 sequence reads: CASSGGGTGNEKLFF. The CDR3 DNA follows: TGTGCCAGCAGTGGGGGCGGGACAGGGAACGAAAAACTGTTTTTT. The V call is TRBV11-3, the J call TRBJ1-4, with 9 bases matching TRBD1. CDR1 is SGHNT, CDR2 YENEEA, per germline. The length of the CDR3 is 15 residues. V trimming: 6 bases; J trimming: 8 bases; junction bases outside the gene matches: 10.

The rearrangement links TRBV7-5 to TRBJ2-7; the DNA was not used to check the table's D call, TRBD2. TRBV7-5 is designated a pseudogene. The CDR3 has 15 residues. The CDR3 here is CASSTSSGRASEQYF. The DNA of the CDR3 is TGTGCCAGCAGCACCTCTAGCGGGAGGGCGAGCGAGCAGTACTTC.

The V call is TRBV11-3, the J call TRBJ2-5, with D possibly matching TRBD2 (5 bases). Germline V lookup: CDR1 SGHNT, CDR2 YENEEA. The CDR3 has 14 residues. V lost 6 bases to trimming and J lost 0 bases, with 11 bases between them. CDR3 residues: CASSLSGYQETQYF. As DNA, the CDR3 is TGTGCCAGCAGTTTGTCGGGGTACCAAGAGACCCAGTACTTC.

The genes are TRBV11-3 and TRBJ2-1; no definite D call. The CDR3 loop spans 14 amino acids. The V gene lost 3 bases and the J gene lost 4 bases, with 10 bases spanning the gap. Germline assignment: CDR1 SGHNT and CDR2 YENEEA. CDR3 sequence (DNA): TGTGCCAGCAGCTTTCAACCACAATACAATGAGCAGTTCTTC. Residues: CASSFQPQYNEQFF.

This sequence joins TRBV6-8 and TRBJ2-1; 11 bases agree with TRBD2. There are 16 residues in the CDR3. Germline V gene sequence: CDR1 MNHGY, CDR2 SAAAGT. After removal of 5 bases from V and 8 bases from J, the junction contained 11 bases not matched to a gene. The DNA of the CDR3 is TGTGCCAGCAGTAAAGGTAGCGGGAGGGCCATTGATGAGCAGTTCTTC. Its translation is CASSKGSGRAIDEQFF.

J is TRBJ2-5 and V is TRBV6-8, with D possibly being TRBD1 or TRBD2 (5 bases each). Between the trimmed V and J ends, which lost 5 bases and 5 bases, there was a span of 18 bases. Germline CDR1 reads MNHGY; CDR2 reads SAAAGT. The length of the CDR3 is 15 residues. CDR3 nucleotide sequence: TGTGCCAGCAGTGCCCTAAGGGGCGGGTGGGAGACCCAGTACTTC. It is translated as CASSALRGGWETQYF.

J is TRBJ2-7 and V is TRBV7-1, with 7 bases that match TRBD1. TRBV7-1 carries the ORF label, with uncertain function. The CDR3 length is 15 residues. V gave up 8 bases and J gave up 0 bases; unmatched junction bases: 10. The CDR3 loop is CASEPIGTVSYEQYF. The CDR3 DNA sequence: TGTGCCAGCGAACCAATCGGGACAGTCTCCTACGAGCAGTACTTC.

The chain links TRBV11-3 to TRBJ2-7, with D possibly being TRBD1 (5 bases). V shed 5 bases and J shed 2 bases, with 22 bases lying between them. Germline V gene data show CDR1 as SGHNT and CDR2 as YENEEA. The CDR3 loop spans 17 amino acids. For the CDR3, the DNA is TGTGCCAGCAGCCTAATCTCGACAGCTACAAGACCCTACGAGCAGTACTTC. Translated: CASSLISTATRPYEQYF.

The genes are TRBV6-8 and TRBJ2-5; D not certain. From germline, CDR1 is MNHGY and CDR2 SAAAGT. V lost 7 bases and J lost 5, with 14 bases in between. The CDR3 contains 13 residues. The CDR3 is CASTNRVRETQYF. The CDR3 coding sequence is TGTGCCAGCACCAACCGGGTGCGCGAGACCCAGTACTTC.

This rearrangement joins TRBV19 to TRBJ2-7; the D gene is possibly TRBD1 (6 bases). CDR3 length: 14 residues. Germline V gives CDR1 LNHDA, CDR2 SQIVND (reference sequence). V shed 4 bases and J shed 3 bases, with 13 bases lying between them. The CDR3 is CASSTQTGVYEQYF. The CDR3 DNA sequence: TGTGCCAGTAGTACCCAGACAGGAGTCTACGAGCAGTACTTC.

The rearrangement links TRBV19 to TRBJ1-1; 9 bases align to TRBD1. V dropped 6 bases and J dropped 7; count of bases not matched to a gene: 9. The CDR3 covers 14 residues. Germline loops: CDR1 LNHDA, CDR2 SQIVND (reference sequence). CDR3 sequence (DNA): TGTGCCAGTAGCCCGGGACAGGGCCTAGGTGAAGCTTTCTTT. It yields the protein CASSPGQGLGEAFF.

The CDR3 loop reads CASSLQGEGQPQHF. CDR3 coding DNA: TGCGCCAGCAGCCTACAGGGAGAAGGTCAGCCCCAGCATTTT. V gene TRBV23-1 combines with J gene TRBJ1-5; D is perhaps TRBD1 (6 bases). TRBV23-1 is placed among ORFs of uncertain function. The CDR3 is made up of 14 amino acids. Trimming stripped 6 bases from V and 6 bases from J, with 15 bases between.

The J gene is TRBJ2-2, the V gene TRBV11-3, with D possibly matching TRBD1 (6 bases). Germline CDR1 reads SGHNT; CDR2 reads YENEEA. This CDR3 is built from 14 residues. Trimming removed 8 bases from V and 4 bases from J, with 14 bases in between. The DNA for the CDR3 is TGTGCCAGCCGAAAGAGGGGGTTCACCGGGGAGCTGTTTTTT. Its translation is CASRKRGFTGELFF.

This rearrangement joins TRBV19 to TRBJ2-5, with a weak D call TRBD2 (6 bases). CDR3 length: 12 amino acids. The V gene lost 6 bases and the J gene lost 4 bases, with 9 bases spanning the gap. The germline V gene has CDR1 LNHDA and CDR2 SQIVND (reference sequence). This CDR3 reads CASRLAGETQYF. DNA for the CDR3: TGTGCCAGTAGACTAGCAGGAGAGACCCAGTACTTC.

The chain has TRBV11-3 and TRBJ1-2; the D is unclear. Between the trimmed V and J ends, which lost 3 bases and 5 bases, there was a span of 16 bases. Germline loops: CDR1 SGHNT, CDR2 YENEEA. CDR3 length: 15 amino acids. The CDR3 here is CASSLEAYSQYGYTF. CDR3 bases: TGTGCCAGCAGCTTGGAAGCTTACAGCCAATATGGCTACACCTTC.

The chain carries TRBV19 and TRBJ2-7; 7 nucleotides line up with TRBD2. With 2 bases clipped from V and 2 bases from J, the junction kept 3 bases outside the gene matches. From germline, CDR1 is LNHDA and CDR2 SQIVND (reference sequence). There are 14 residues in the CDR3. Here the CDR3 reads CASSIRGTTYEQYF. The CDR3, as DNA: TGTGCCAGTAGTATACGCGGGACTACCTACGAGCAGTACTTC.

V is TRBV19 and J is TRBJ2-2; 7 nucleotides align to TRBD1. The germline CDR1 and CDR2 sequences are LNHDA and SQIVND (reference sequence). There are 14 residues in the CDR3. V lost 6 bases to trimming and J lost 13 bases; unmatched junction nucleotides: 14. The DNA for the CDR3 is TGTGCCAGTAGCCGACAGGGAGAGGGCTTCAGGCTGTTTTTT. Its protein product is CASSRQGEGFRLFF. The complete variable domain, with remaining parts taken from reference TRBV19 and TRBJ2-2, reads DGGITQSPKYLFRKEGQNVTLSCEQNLNHDAMYWYRQDPGQGLRLIYYSQIVNDFQKGDIAEGYSVSREKKESFPLTVTSAQKNPTAFYLCASSRQGEGFRLFFGEGSRLTVL.

The chain employs TRBV7-1 and TRBJ1-3; no clear D. TRBV7-1 is designated an ORF whose function remains uncertain. This CDR3 spans 15 amino acids. Trimming took off 4 bases at V and 4 bases at J, with 14 bases between the two ends. CDR3 bases: TGTGCCAGCAGCTTAGAGGGCGCGCTAGGAAACACCATATATTTT. Translated, it gives CASSLEGALGNTIYF.

The chain has TRBV6-8 and TRBJ1-3; D remains unclear. The CDR3 has 15 residues. The germline gives CDR1 MNHGY, CDR2 SAAAGT. Trimming shortened V by 7 bases and J by 0 bases, and 13 bases separated the two germline ends. CDR3 sequence: CASTAGVSSGNTIYF. The CDR3 coding sequence is TGTGCCAGCACCGCTGGGGTCTCCTCTGGAAACACCATATATTTT.

The genes are TRBV6-8 and TRBJ2-3; 11 nucleotides line up with TRBD2. Germline lookup yields CDR1 MNHGY and CDR2 SAAAGT. The trim removed 5 bases at V and 1 base at J, leaving 8 bases unmatched. This CDR3 spans 17 amino acids. CDR3 DNA: TGTGCCAGCAGTGCAACACTAGCGGGAGATGGCACAGATACGCAGTATTTT. This gives the protein CASSATLAGDGTDTQYF.